These T cell receptor beta chains were read from a single sample in a study of cytomegalovirus exposure and HLA in healthy donors. Libraries were prepared by immunoSEQ multiplex PCR; TCRdb keeps only in-frame clonotypes and omits some of them. The sample records under 100,000 clones, 70% to 80% being singletons. Specimen: PBMCs. All receptors derive from a man in his fifties in good health and CMV-seronegative. CDR3s include the opening cysteine and the closing phenylalanine or tryptophan. A D gene is named only where the DNA matches it firmly. Expanded clones get a size class; other rows say once, few or many, or leave the size out.

>TRBJ1-2|TRBV7-3|-|-
TGTGCCAGCAGCGGGGCGGCTAACTATGGCTACACCTTC
CASSGAANYGYTF
>TRBJ1-6|TRBV13|-|-
TGTGCCAGCAGCTTAGCCTCCCGTTCACCCCTCCACTTT
CASSLASRSPLHF
>TRBJ2-7|TRBV5-4|once|-
TGTGCCAGCAGTCAAAACGGGGATCGGTACGAGCAGTACTTC
CASSQNGDRYEQYF
>TRBJ2-5|TRBV5-1|-|-
TGCGCCAGCAGCTTGTCAGGGAAAGAGACCCAGTACTTC
CASSLSGKETQYF
>TRBJ2-7|TRBV10-3|few|TRBD1
TGTGCCATCAGCCCGGGACAGCGTGTCTACGAGCAGTACTTC
CAISPGQRVYEQYF
>TRBJ1-2|TRBV4-3|-|-
TGCGCCAGCAGCCAATCGGTAACGGAGAACTATGGCTACACCTTC
CASSQSVTENYGYTF
>TRBJ1-6|TRBV25-1|-|-
TGTGCCACCCGAGGCCCTAATTCACCCCTCCACTTT
CATRGPNSPLHF
>TRBJ1-2|TRBV11-2|-|-
TGTGCCAGCAACCGACCCCTGACAGGCGGGTATGGCTACACCTTC
CASNRPLTGGYGYTF
>TRBJ2-4|TRBV2|-|-
TGTGCCAGCGGAGCGTGGCGGGGGCAACTAGCCAAAAACATTCAGTACTTC
CASGAWRGQLAKNIQYF
>TRBJ1-5|TRBV28|once|TRBD1
TGTGCCAGCAGTAATCAGGGACAGAAGAATCAGCCCCAGCATTTT
CASSNQGQKNQPQHF
>TRBJ2-7|TRBV7-2|-|TRBD1
TGTGCCAGCAGTCCTCAACCCGGGACAGGGGGCATCGAGCAGTACTTC
CASSPQPGTGGIEQYF
>TRBJ1-1|TRBV5-1|-|-
TGCGCCAGCAGCTCTGGTTTTGGGGGGTTGAACACTGAAGCTTTCTTT
CASSSGFGGLNTEAFF